This entry features one TCR beta chain sequence. Its cognate antigen is unknown. At one of its ends the junction is not consistent with the germline gene, which may arise from a read error. The sample originates from a study of shared clonotypes between healthy human individuals. General study points: It was observed that 5% to 6.5% of naive CD4 clonotypes were shared across a few donors.

The table came from immunoSEQ multiplex PCR; TCRdb's copy has only in-frame clones and leaves some out. The sample contains about 2.4 million clones, approximately 94% of which appear only once. Looked up from germline, CDR1 is SNHLY and CDR2 is FYNNEI. This CDR3 is built from 13 residues. The sequence came from a man in his late teens or twenties in good health. Sequences were obtained from naive CD4+ T cells sorted from blood. Stated subset: CD45RA+ positively selected. This chain links TRBV2 with TRBJ1-1, with 7 bases matching TRBD1. Here the CDR3 reads CASCEDRDTEAFF. CDR3 nucleotide sequence: TGTGCCAGCTGTGAAGACAGGGACACTGAAGCTTTCTTT.